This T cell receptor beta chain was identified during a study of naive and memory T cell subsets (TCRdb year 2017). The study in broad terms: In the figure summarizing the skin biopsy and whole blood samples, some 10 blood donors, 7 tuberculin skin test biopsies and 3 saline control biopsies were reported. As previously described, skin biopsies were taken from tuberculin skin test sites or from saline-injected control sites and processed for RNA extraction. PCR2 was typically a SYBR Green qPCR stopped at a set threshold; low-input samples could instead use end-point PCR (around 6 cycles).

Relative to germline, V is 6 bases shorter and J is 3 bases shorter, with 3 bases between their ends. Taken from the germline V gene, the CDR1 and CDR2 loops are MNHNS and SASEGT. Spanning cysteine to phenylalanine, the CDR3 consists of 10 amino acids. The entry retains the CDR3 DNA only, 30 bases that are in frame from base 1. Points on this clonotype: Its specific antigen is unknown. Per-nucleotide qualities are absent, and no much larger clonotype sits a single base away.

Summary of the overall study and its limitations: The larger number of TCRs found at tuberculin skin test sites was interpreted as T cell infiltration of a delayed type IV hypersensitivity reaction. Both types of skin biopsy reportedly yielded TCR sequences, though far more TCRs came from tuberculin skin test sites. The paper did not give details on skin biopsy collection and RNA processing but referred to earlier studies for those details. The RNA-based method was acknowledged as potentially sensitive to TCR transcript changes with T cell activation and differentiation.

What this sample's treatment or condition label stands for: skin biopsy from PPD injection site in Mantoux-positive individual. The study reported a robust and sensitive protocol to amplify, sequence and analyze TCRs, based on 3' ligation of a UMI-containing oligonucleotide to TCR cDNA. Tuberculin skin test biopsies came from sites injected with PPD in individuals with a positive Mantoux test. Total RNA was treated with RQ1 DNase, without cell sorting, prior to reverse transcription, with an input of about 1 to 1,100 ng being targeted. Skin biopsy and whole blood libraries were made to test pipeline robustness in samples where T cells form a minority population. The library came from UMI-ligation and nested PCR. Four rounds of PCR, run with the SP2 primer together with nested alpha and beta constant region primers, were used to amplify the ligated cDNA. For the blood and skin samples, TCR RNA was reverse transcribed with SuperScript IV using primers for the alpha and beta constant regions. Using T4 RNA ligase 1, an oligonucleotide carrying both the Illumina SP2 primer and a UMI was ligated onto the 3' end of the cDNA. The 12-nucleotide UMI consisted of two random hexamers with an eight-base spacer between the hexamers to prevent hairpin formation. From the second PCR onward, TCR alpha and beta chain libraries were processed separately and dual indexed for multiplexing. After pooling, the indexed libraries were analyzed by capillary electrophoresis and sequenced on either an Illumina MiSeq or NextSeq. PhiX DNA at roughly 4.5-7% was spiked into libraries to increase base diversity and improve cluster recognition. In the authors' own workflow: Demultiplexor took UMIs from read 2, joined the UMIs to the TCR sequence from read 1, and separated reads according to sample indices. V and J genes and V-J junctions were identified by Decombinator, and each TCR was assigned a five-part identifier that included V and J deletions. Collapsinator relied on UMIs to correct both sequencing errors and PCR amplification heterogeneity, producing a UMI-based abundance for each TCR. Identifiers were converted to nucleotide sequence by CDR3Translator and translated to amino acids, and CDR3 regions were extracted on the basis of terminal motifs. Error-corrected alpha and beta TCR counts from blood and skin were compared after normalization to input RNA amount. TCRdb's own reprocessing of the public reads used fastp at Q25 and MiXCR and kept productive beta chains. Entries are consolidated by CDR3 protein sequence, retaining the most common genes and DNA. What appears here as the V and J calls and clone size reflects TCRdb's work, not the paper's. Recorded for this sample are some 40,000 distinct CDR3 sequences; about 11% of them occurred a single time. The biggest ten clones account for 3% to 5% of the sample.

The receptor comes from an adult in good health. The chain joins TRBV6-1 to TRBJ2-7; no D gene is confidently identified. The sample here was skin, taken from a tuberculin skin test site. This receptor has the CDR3 CASRSYEQYF. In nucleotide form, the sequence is TGTGCCAGCAGGAGCTACGAGCAGTACTTC.